This T cell receptor (beta chain) was recorded in a study of blood T cell repertoires in COVID-19 (dated by TCRdb to about 2020). Looking at the study overall: Samples covering the acute and convalescent phases of COVID-19 were provided by collaborators in the United States, Italy and Spain. The samples were drawn from two sources: the first 160 participants of the ongoing ImmuneRACE study, and fewer than 1,500 subjects contributed by 6 global collaborators. The dataset comprised deeply sampled blood TCRbeta repertoires from subjects exposed to, actively infected with, or recovered from COVID-19. Sample metadata almost always included a de-identified subject ID, COVID-19 status, age in years and sex. The repertoires were made available in a free public database intended to serve as a resource for research on the immune response to SARS-CoV-2. Where available, HLA class I and class II types were taken from metadata supplied by the sample provider and were not determined by assay-based typing. The material from the prospective study consisted of cDNA or gDNA derived from T cells, B-cell-depleted T cells, or PBMCs.

TCRbeta CDR3 regions were amplified from genomic DNA by means of the immunoSEQ Assay, a bias-controlled multiplex PCR. Under the source paper's analysis protocol: The number of nucleated cells in each sample was estimated by amplification of reference gene primers within the assay. To quantify the absolute abundance of each unique TCRbeta CDR3 rearrangement, sequence reads were collapsed and filtered. For each sample, productive Simpson clonality was calculated as the square root of Simpson's diversity index across productive rearrangements. As stored in TCRdb, this immuneACCESS dataset retains in-frame rearrangements with V and J assigned. A fraction of the clones does not appear; measured against another copy, unresolved V genes explain less than half of the discrepancy, and the remainder lacks a known reason. D and trimming come from the DNA, and the V and J calls and clone size come from that table. The sample records hundreds of thousands of clones, about 90% of which are singletons. The ten largest clones capture roughly 2.1% of the sample.

Samples from volunteer blood donors who had recovered from COVID-19 were contributed by a second Seattle source. Whole blood was collected in K2EDTA tubes by collaborating institutions according to the institutions' own protocols. For TCRbeta analysis, collaborators shipped samples as frozen whole blood, isolated PBMCs, or DNA extracted from either of those sample types. Broad study findings and their caveats: Clinical and demographic metadata were provided uncurated, with the amount varying by source and participant.

Worth noting for this clone: Its binding antigen is unknown. No qualities accompany the bases; no much larger clone lies one base away.

Sequencing was carried out using peripheral blood. The receptor was derived from a woman aged 25 to 39 who had recovered from COVID-19.

The CDR3 region has the sequence CASGPRQGPSRVAKNIQYF. The DNA sequence is as follows: TGTGCCAGCGGACCCCGACAGGGGCCCTCGAGGGTGGCCAAAAACATTCAGTACTTC. This chain is built from TRBV2 and TRBJ2-4, and TRBD1 aligns with 8 junction nucleotides. CDR1 and CDR2 are read off the germline V gene as SNHLY and FYNNEI. Measured from the cysteine to the phenylalanine, the CDR3 is 19 residues long. Only the CDR3 DNA stays, 57 bases, in frame from base 1. Trimmed from V: 8 bases; trimmed from J: 1 base; junction bases lacking a gene match: 19.